The clone carrying this TCR beta chain occurred a few times. The data are from a study of blood T cell repertoires in COVID-19. Assay: immunoSEQ multiplex PCR; the TCRdb copy retains only in-frame clones and omits some. The sample holds fewer than 300,000 clones, 80% to 90% seen once. This sequence was found in a woman between 25 and 40 years old who had recovered from COVID-19. The sample comprised PBMCs or T cells enriched from blood (not recorded which).

The CDR3 bases are TGCGCCAGCAGCGGACCGGGACTCCCTGAGTACAATGAGCAGTTCTTC. This codes for CASSGPGLPEYNEQFF. The V call is TRBV5-1, the J call TRBJ2-1; possibly TRBD2 for D (6 bases). The germline V gene has CDR1 SGHRS and CDR2 YFSETQ. V lost 4 bases and J lost 4, with 18 bases in between. This CDR3 region has 16 residues. The full variable domain, in which reference TRBV5-1 and TRBJ2-1 provide the parts outside the CDR3, is KAGVTQTPRYLIKTRGQQVTLSCSPISGHRSVSWYQQTPGQGLQFLFEYFSETQRNKGNFPGRFSGRQFSNSRSEMNVSTLELGDSALYLCASSGPGLPEYNEQFFGPGTRLTVL.